A single T cell receptor beta chain is shown here with its context. Its antigen is not yet known. No per-base quality is available; no much larger clone lies one base away. The germline V gene yields SGHRS for CDR1 and YFSETQ for CDR2. Including cysteine and phenylalanine, the CDR3 has 15 amino acids. Kept here is only the CDR3 DNA, which spans 45 bases and is read in frame from base 1. V and J are trimmed by 7 bases and 2 bases, and the gene matches miss 9 bases of the junction. The immunoSEQ Assay, a bias-controlled multiplex PCR, was used to amplify TCRbeta CDR3 regions from genomic DNA. Concerning the study's data processing: Nucleated cell counts per sample were estimated from amplification of reference gene primers within the assay. To quantify the absolute abundance of each unique TCRbeta CDR3 rearrangement, sequence reads were collapsed and filtered. For each sample, productive Simpson clonality was calculated as the square root of Simpson's diversity index over productive rearrangements. TCRdb stores this immuneACCESS table with in-frame sequences only. Part of the clones is absent; in the studies checked, under half of the shortfall reflects unresolved V genes, and no reason is known for the rest. V and J calls and clone size are those listed in that table; D and trimming were worked out from the DNA. The sample includes 200,000 to 250,000 clones, with over 80% observed a single time. The top ten hold just under 6.5% of the sample.

These data belong to a study of blood T cell repertoires in COVID-19 (dated by TCRdb to 2020 to 2021). The study in broad terms: Collaborator samples came from the United States, Italy and Spain and covered acute and convalescent phases of COVID-19. The prospective study material was composed of cDNA or gDNA derived from T cells, B-cell-depleted T cells, or PBMCs. Deeply sampled blood TCRbeta repertoires from subjects exposed to, actively infected with, or recovered from COVID-19 were included in the dataset. A freely available public database, intended as a resource for researchers studying the immune response to SARS-CoV-2, is where the repertoires were released. The samples were drawn from two sources: the first 160 participants of the ongoing ImmuneRACE study, and about 1,300 subjects contributed by 6 global collaborators. Sample metadata almost always included a de-identified subject ID, COVID-19 status, age in years and sex. Where available, HLA class I and class II types were taken from metadata supplied by the sample provider and were not determined by assay-based typing. Results and caveats for the whole study, not just this receptor: The amount of clinical and demographic metadata varied by source and participant and was provided uncurated.

The collaborating institutions used their own protocols to collect whole blood in K2EDTA tubes. For TCRbeta analysis, collaborator samples were shipped as frozen whole blood, as isolated PBMCs, or as DNA extracted from either sample type. The V and J genes are TRBV5-1 and TRBJ2-3, and 8 junction bases match TRBD2. Source material: peripheral blood. The sequence derives from a woman aged 55 to 70 with active or convalescent COVID-19. The nucleotide sequence is given as TGCGCCAGCCTGGCCGGGCGGGGGGACACAGATACGCAGTATTTT. Its amino acids are CASLAGRGDTDTQYF.